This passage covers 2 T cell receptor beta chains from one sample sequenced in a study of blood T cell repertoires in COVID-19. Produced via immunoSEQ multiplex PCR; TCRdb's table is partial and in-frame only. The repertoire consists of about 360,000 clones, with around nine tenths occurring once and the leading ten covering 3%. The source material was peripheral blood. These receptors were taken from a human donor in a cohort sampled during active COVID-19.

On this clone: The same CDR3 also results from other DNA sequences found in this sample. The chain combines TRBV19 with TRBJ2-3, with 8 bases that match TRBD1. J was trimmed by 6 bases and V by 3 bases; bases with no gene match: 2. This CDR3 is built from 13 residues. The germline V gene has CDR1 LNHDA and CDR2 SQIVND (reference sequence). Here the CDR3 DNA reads TGTGCCAGTAGTATCAACAGGGGGGATACGCAGTATTTT. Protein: CASSINRGDTQYF. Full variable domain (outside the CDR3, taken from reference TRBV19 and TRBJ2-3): DGGITQSPKYLFRKEGQNVTLSCEQNLNHDAMYWYRQDPGQGLRLIYYSQIVNDFQKGDIAEGYSVSREKKESFPLTVTSAQKNPTAFYLCASSINRGDTQYFGPGTRLTVL.

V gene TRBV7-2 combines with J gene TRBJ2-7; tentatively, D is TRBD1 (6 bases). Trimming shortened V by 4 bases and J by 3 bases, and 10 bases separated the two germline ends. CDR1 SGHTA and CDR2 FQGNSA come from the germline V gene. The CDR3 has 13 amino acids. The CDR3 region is CASSSGRGYEQYF. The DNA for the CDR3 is TGTGCCAGCAGCTCAGGCAGGGGCTACGAGCAGTACTTC.